This TCR beta chain was obtained from a study of blood T cell dynamics during melanoma immunotherapy (dated by TCRdb to the early 2020s). Notes on the research overall: Patients had metastatic melanoma and received first-line pembrolizumab or nivolumab plus ipilimumab as standard of care in the United Kingdom. Consecutive patients formed a training cohort, and a further independent group of patients from the same centre was pooled into an external validation set. To find early correlates of response, peripheral T cell receptor repertoires were profiled in metastatic melanoma patients before and after one cycle of checkpoint inhibitor therapy. What the work shows at the level of the full study, not this receptor alone: A bifurcated reorganization of the PBMC repertoire at W3, with increased clonality or increased diversity, was observed in patients who later achieved disease control, unlike in progressors. Whether the T cell clones driving repertoire changes were melanoma-specific or reflected general immune activation could not be determined in the study. The relatively small sample size was acknowledged as potentially limiting generalization of the results.

Every bulk PBMC sample was loaded with the same fixed amount of roughly 330 ng of DNA. The immunoSEQ TCRb Assay kit was used according to manufacturer instructions to amplify TCR beta CDR3 sequences from genomic DNA. The KAPA Library Quantification Kit for Illumina platforms was used to quantify pooled libraries by qPCR. Pooled libraries were clustered at about 0.55-1.1 pM and sequenced on an Illumina NextSeq 500. As for how the authors treated the data: TCR data were analyzed with immunoSEQ ANALYZER and the R LymphoSeq package. A rearrangement efficiency score was calculated as productive divided by the sum of productive and non-productive CDR3 sequences. Within each patient, timepoints were compared pairwise for clonality, measured with the Gini coefficient, and for diversity, measured with the Renyi index at alpha=1. In LymphoSeq, clonal relatedness was computed using an edit distance of 3, and repertoire similarity was computed using the Bhattacharyya coefficient. To classify response, a linear discriminant analysis based on week-3 changes in clonality and diversity was built with the R MASS and caret packages. Entries here come from immuneACCESS through TCRdb and include only in-frame sequences with V and J called. Some clones fail to appear in such tables; in the studies checked, an unresolved V gene covers under half of the shortfall, and the cause of the remainder is unknown. V and J calls and clone size are given by that table; D and trimming were obtained from the DNA. For this sample there are around 20,000 clones; around 90% appear just once. Together, the top ten hold about 8% of the sample.

Points on this clone: Its antigen has not been determined. It has no much larger one-base neighbor in the sample; base qualities were not kept.

Reading the germline V gene gives CDR1 MDHEN and CDR2 SYDVKM. The junction shows trimming of 4 bases on V and 6 bases on J, and the gene matches do not reach 3 bases of it. The CDR3 goes from the cysteine to the phenylalanine over 14 residues. Left in the record is the CDR3 DNA by itself, 42 bases read in frame from the first base. The time point label, as the study defines it: week 3, after first cycle of checkpoint inhibitor. Blood samples were taken at two points: before treatment (T0) and at week 3 (W3), which came after the first cycle of checkpoint blockade. Except for two patients with rapid clinical progression, response was assessed 12 weeks after the first infusion by RECIST 1.1; disease control meant complete response, partial response or stable disease. Any patient who had received prior systemic cancer treatment, was on concomitant immunosuppressant therapy or had synchronous other active malignancies was excluded. Both bulk PBMC and plasma cell-free DNA were sequenced for TCR beta so that circulating cells and T cell turnover could be tracked. PBMC were isolated from blood with Lymphoprep and SepMate tubes, followed by red cell lysis. QIAamp DNA Blood Mini kits were used to extract DNA from PBMC and from sorted T cell subsets.

The sequence was obtained from a human donor with melanoma. The sequence links TRBV28 to TRBJ2-7, with 13 junctional bases fitting TRBD2. This sample comprised blood, obtained from a patient treated with checkpoint blockade. The bases read TGTGCCAGCAGTTGGACTAGCGGGAGCCGCGAGCAGTACTTC. It encodes CASSWTSGSREQYF.